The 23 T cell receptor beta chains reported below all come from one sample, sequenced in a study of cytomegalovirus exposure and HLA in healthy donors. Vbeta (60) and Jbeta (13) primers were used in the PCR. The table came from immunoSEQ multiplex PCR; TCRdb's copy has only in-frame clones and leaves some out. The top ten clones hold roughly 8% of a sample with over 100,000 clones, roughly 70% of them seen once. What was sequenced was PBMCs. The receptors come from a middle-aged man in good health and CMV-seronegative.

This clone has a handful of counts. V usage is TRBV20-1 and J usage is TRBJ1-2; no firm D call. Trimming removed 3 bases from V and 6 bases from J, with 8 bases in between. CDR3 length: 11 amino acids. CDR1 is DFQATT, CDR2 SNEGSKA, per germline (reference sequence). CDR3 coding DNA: TGCAGTGCTAGTGAGGCGGATGGCTACACCTTC. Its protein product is CSASEADGYTF.

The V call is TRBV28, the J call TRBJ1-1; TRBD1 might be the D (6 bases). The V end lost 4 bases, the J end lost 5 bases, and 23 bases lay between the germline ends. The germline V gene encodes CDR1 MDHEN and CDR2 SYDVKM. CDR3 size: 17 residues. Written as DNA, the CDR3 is TGTGCCAGCAGTTCAATAGGGTCGGGGGGGCGATTTACTGAAGCTTTCTTT. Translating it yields CASSSIGSGGRFTEAFF.

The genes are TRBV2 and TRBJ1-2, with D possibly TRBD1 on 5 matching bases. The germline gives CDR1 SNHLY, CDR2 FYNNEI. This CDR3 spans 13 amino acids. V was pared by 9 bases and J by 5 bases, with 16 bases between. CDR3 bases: TGTGCCAGTTTAGGGGTCTCTGATTATGGCTACACCTTC. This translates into CASLGVSDYGYTF. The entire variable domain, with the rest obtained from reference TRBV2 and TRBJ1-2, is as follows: EPEVTQTPSHQVTQMGQEVILRCVPISNHLYFYWYRQILGQKVEFLVSFYNNEISEKSEIFDDQFSVERPDGSNFTLKIRSTKLEDSAMYFCASLGVSDYGYTFGSGTRLTVV.

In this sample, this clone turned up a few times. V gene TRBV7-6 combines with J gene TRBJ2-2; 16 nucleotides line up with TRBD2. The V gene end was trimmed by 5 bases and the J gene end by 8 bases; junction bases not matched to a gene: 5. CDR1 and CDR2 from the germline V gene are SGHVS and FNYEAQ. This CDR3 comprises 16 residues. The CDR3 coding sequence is TGTGCCAGCAGCCCGGGACTAGCGGGGGGGCCTGGGGAGCTGTTTTTT. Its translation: CASSPGLAGGPGELFF.

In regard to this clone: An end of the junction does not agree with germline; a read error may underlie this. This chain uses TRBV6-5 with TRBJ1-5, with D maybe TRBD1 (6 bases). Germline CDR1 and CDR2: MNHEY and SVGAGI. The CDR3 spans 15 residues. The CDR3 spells CASSLTGTSNQPQHF. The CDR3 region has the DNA TGTGCCAGCAGCCTAACCGGGACAAGTAATCAACCCCAGCATTTT.

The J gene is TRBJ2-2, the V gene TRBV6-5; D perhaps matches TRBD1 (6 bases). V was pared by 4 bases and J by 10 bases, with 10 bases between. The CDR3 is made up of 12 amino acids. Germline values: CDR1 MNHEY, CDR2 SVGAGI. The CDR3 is CASSSRTAELFF. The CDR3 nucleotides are TGTGCCAGCAGTTCCCGGACAGCGGAGCTGTTTTTT.

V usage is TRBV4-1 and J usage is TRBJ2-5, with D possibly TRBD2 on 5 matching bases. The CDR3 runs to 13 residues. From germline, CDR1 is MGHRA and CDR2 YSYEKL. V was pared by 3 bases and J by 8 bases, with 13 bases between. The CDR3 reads CASSHLLGQTQYF. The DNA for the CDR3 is TGCGCCAGCAGCCACCTACTAGGGCAAACCCAGTACTTC.

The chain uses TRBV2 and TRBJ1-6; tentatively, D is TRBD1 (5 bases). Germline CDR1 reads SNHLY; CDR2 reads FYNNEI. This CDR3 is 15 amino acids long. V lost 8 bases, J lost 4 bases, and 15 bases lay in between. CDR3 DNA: TGTGCCAGCGGGAGGGGTTCTGAATATAATTCACCCCTCCACTTT. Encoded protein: CASGRGSEYNSPLHF.

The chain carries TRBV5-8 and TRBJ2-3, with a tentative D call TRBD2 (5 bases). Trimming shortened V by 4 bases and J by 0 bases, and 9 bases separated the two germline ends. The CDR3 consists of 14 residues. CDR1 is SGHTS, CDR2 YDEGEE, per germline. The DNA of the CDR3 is TGTGCCAGCAGCCAGGAGGAGAGCACAGATACGCAGTATTTT. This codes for CASSQEESTDTQYF.

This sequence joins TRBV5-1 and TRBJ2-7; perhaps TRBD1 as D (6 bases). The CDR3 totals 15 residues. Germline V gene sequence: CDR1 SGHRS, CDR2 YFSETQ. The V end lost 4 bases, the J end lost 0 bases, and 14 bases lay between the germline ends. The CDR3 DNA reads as TGCGCCAGCAGCCCCCGAGGGACAAGCTCCTACGAGCAGTACTTC. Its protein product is CASSPRGTSSYEQYF.

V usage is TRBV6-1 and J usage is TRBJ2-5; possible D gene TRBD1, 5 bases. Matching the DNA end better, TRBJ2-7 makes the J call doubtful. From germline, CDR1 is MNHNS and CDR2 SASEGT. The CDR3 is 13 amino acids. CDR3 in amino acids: CASSSTGSHEQYF. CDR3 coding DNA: TGTGCCAGCAGTTCAACAGGTTCCCACGAGCAGTACTTC.

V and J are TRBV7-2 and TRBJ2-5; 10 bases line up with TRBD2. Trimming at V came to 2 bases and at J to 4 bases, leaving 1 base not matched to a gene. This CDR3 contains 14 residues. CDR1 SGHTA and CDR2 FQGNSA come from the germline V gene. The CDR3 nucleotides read TGTGCCAGCAGCTTACAGCGGGGGGGAGAGACCCAGTACTTC. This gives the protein CASSLQRGGETQYF.

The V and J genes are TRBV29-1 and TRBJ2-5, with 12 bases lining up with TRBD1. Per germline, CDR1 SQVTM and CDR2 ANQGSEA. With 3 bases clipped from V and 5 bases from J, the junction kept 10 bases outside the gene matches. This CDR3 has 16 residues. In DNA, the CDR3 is TGCAGCGTTGAGAAACCGGGACAGGGGGCCGGGGAGACCCAGTACTTC. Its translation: CSVEKPGQGAGETQYF.

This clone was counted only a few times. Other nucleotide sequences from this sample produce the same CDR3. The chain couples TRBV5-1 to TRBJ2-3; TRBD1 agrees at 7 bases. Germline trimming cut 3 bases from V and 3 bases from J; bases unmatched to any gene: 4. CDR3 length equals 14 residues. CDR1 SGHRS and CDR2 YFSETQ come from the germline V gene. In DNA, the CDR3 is TGCGCCAGCAGCTCGACAGGGACGACAGATACGCAGTATTTT. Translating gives CASSSTGTTDTQYF.

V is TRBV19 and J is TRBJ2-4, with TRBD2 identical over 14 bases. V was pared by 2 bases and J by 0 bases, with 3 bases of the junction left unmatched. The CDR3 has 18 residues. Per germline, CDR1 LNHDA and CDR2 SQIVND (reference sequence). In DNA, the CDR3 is TGTGCCAGTAGTATAAGGACTAGCGGGGGGTTAGCCAAAAACATTCAGTACTTC. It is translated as CASSIRTSGGLAKNIQYF.

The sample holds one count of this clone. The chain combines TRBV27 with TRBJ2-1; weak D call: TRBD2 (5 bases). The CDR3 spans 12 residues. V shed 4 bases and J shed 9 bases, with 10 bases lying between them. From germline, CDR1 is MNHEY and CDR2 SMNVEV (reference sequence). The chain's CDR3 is CASSSLAGEQFF. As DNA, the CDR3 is TGTGCCAGCAGTTCTCTAGCTGGTGAGCAGTTCTTC.

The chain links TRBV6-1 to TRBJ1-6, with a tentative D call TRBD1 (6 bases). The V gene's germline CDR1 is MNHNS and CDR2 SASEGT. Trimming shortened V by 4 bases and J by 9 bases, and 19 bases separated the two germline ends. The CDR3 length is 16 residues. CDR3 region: CASSGLGATNTSPLHF. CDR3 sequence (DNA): TGTGCCAGCAGTGGTTTGGGGGCTACTAATACTTCACCCCTCCACTTT.

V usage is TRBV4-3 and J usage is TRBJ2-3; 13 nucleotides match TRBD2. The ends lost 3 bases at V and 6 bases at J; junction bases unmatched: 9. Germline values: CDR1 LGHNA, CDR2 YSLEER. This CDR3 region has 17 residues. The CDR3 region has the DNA TGCGCCAGCAGCCAGGACACTAGCGGGGGGGCATCTGATACGCAGTATTTT. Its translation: CASSQDTSGGASDTQYF.

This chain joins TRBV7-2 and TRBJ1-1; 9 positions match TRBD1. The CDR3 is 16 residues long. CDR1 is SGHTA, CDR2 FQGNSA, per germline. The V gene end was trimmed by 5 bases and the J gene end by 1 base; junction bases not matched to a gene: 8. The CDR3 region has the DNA TGTGCCAGCAGCATAAGGACAGGGGCGGGGAACACTGAAGCTTTCTTT. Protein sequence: CASSIRTGAGNTEAFF.

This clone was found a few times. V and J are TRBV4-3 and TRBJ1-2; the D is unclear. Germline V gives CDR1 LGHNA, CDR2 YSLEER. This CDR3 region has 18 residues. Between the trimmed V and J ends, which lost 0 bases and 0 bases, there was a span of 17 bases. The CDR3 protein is CASSQDRSAIIANYGYTF. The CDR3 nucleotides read TGCGCCAGCAGCCAAGATAGGAGCGCTATCATAGCTAACTATGGCTACACCTTC.

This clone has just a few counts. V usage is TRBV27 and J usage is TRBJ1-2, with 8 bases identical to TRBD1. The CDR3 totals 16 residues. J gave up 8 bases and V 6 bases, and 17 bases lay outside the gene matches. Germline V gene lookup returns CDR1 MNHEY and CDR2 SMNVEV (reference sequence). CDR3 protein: CASSSADRGFPVGYTF. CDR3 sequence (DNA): TGTGCCAGCAGCAGCGCCGACAGGGGATTCCCCGTAGGCTACACCTTC.

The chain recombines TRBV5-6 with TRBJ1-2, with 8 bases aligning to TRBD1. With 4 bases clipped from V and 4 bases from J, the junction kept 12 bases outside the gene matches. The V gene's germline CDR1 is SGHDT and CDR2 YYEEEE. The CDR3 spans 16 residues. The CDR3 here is CASSQRAGGIAYGYTF. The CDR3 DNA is TGTGCCAGCAGCCAACGAGCAGGGGGCATCGCCTATGGCTACACCTTC. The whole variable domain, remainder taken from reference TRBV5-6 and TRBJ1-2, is DAGVTQSPTHLIKTRGQQVTLRCSPKSGHDTVSWYQQALGQGPQFIFQYYEEEERQRGNFPDRFSGHQFPNYSSELNVNALLLGDSALYLCASSQRAGGIAYGYTFGSGTRLTVV.

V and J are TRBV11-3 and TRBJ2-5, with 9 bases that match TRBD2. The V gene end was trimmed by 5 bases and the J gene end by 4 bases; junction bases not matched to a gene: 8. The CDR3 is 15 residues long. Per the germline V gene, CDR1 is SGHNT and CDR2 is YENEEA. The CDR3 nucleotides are TGTGCCAGCAGCCCGGGACTAGCCCCTGGAGAGACCCAGTACTTC. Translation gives CASSPGLAPGETQYF.